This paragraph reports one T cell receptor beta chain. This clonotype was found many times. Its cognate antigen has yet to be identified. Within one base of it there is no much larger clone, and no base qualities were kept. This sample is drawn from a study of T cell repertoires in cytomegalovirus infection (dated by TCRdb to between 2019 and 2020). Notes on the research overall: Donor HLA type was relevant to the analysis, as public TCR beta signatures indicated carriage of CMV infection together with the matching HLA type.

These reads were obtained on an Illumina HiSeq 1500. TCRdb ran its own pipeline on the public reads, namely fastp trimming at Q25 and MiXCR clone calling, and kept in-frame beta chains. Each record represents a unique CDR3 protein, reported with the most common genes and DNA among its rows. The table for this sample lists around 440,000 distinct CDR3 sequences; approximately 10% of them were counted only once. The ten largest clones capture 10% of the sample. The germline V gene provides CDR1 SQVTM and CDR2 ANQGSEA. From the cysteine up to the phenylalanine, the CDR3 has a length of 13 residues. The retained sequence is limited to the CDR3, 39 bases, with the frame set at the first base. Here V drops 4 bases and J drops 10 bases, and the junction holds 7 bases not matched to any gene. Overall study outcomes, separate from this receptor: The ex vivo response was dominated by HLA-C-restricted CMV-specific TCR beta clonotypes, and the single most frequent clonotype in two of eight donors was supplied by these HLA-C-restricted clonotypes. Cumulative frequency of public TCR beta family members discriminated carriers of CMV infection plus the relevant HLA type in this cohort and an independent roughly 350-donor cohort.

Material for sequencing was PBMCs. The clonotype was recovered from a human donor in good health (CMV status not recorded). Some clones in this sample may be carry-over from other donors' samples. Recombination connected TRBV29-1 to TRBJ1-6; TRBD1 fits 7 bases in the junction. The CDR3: CSVAEQGQSPLHF. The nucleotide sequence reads TGCAGCGTTGCCGAACAGGGACAGTCACCCCTCCACTTT.